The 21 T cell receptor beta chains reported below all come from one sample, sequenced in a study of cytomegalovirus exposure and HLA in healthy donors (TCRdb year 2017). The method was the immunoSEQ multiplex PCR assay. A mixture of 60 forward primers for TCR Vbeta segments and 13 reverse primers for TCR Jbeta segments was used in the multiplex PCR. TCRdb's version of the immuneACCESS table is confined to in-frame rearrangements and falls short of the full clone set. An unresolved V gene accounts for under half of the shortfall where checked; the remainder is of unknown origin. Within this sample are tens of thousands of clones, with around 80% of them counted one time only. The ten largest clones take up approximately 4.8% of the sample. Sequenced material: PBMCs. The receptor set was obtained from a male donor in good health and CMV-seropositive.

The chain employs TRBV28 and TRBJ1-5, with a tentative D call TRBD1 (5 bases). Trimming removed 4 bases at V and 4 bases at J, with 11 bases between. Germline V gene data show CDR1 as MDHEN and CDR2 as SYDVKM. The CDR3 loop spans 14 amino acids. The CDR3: CASSSGTENQPQHF. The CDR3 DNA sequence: TGTGCCAGCAGTTCCGGGACTGAGAATCAGCCCCAGCATTTT.

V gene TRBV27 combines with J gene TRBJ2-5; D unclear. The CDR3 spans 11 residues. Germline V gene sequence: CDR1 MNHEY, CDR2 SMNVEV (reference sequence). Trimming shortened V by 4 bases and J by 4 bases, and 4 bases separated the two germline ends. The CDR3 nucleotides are TGTGCCAGCAGTTCTCGAGAGACCCAGTACTTC. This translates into CASSSRETQYF.

CDR3 in amino acids: CASAPDSFYNEQFF. CDR3 coding DNA: TGTGCCAGCGCTCCGGACAGTTTCTACAATGAGCAGTTCTTC. The chain is built from TRBV18 and TRBJ2-1, with a weak D call TRBD1 (6 bases). This CDR3 has 14 amino acids. V was pared by 8 bases and J by 3 bases, with 14 bases between. CDR1 is KGHSH, CDR2 LQKENI, per germline.

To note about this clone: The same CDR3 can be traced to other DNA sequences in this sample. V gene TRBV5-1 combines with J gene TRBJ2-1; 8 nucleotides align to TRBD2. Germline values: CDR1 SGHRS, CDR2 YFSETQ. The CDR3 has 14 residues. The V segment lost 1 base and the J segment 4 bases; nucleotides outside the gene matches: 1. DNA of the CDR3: TGCGCCAGCAGCTTGTCGGGGGGGTACAATGAGCAGTTCTTC. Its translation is CASSLSGGYNEQFF. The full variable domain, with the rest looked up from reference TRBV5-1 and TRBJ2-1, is KAGVTQTPRYLIKTRGQQVTLSCSPISGHRSVSWYQQTPGQGLQFLFEYFSETQRNKGNFPGRFSGRQFSNSRSEMNVSTLELGDSALYLCASSLSGGYNEQFFGPGTRLTVL.

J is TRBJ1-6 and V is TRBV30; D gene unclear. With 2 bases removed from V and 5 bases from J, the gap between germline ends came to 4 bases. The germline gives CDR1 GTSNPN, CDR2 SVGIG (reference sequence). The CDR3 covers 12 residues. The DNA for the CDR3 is TGTGCCTGGAGTTCCGATAATTCACCCCTCCACTTT. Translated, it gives CAWSSDNSPLHF.

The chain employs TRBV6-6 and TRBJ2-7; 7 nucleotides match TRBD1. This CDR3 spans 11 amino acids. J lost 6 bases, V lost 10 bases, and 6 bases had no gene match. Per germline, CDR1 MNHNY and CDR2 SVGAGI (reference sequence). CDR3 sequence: CATKTGTEQYF. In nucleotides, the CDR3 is TGTGCCACAAAGACAGGGACCGAGCAGTACTTC.

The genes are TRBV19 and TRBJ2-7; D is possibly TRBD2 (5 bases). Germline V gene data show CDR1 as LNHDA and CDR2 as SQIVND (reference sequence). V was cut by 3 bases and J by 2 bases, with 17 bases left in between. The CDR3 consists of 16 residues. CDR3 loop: CASSMSPARATYEQYF. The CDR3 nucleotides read TGTGCCAGTAGTATGTCCCCCGCGCGGGCGACCTACGAGCAGTACTTC.

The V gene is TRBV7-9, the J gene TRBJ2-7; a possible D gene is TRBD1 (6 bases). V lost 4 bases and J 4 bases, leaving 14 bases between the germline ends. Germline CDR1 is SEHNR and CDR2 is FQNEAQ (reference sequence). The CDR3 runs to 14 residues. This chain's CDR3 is CASSSHRERYEQYF. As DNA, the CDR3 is TGTGCCAGCAGCTCCCACAGGGAAAGGTACGAGCAGTACTTC. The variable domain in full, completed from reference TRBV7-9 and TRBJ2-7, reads DTGVSQNPRHKITKRGQNVTFRCDPISEHNRLYWYRQTLGQGPEFLTYFQNEAQLEKSRLLSDRFSAERPKGSFSTLEIQRTEQGDSAMYLCASSSHRERYEQYFGPGTRLTVT.

This CDR3 reads CASSATLSTDTQYF. CDR3 coding DNA: TGTGCCAGCAGTGCGACACTCAGCACAGATACGCAGTATTTT. The chain links TRBV6-1 to TRBJ2-3, with D unclear. The CDR3 is 14 amino acids. Germline V gives CDR1 MNHNS, CDR2 SASEGT. Trimming cost V 4 bases and J 0 bases, with 8 bases left between them.

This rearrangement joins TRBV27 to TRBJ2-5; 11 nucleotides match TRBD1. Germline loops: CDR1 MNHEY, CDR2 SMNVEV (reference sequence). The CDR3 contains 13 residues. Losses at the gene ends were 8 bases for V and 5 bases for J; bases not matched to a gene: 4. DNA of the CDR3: TGTGCCAGCGGACAGGGGGCGCCGGAGACCCAGTACTTC. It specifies CASGQGAPETQYF.

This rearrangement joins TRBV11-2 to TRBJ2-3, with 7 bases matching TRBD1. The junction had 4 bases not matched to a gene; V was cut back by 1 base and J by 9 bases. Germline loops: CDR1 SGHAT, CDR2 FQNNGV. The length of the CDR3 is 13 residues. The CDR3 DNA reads TGTGCCAGCAGCTTAGGAGAGACAGGGACGCAGTATTTT. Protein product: CASSLGETGTQYF.

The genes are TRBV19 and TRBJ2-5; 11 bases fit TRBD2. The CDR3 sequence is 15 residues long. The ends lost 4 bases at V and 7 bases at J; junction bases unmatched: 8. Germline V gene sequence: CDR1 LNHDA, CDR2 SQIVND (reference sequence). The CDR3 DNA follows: TGTGCCAGTAGTACGGCTAGCGGGGGGATAGGGACCCAGTACTTC. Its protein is CASSTASGGIGTQYF.

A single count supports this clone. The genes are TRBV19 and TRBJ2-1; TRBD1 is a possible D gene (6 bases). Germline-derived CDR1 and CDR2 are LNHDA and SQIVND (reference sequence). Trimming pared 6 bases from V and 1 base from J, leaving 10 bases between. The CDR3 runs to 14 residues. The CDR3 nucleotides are TGTGCCAGTAGATTACAGGGATCCTACAATGAGCAGTTCTTC. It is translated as CASRLQGSYNEQFF. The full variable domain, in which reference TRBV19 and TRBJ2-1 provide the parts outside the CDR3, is DGGITQSPKYLFRKEGQNVTLSCEQNLNHDAMYWYRQDPGQGLRLIYYSQIVNDFQKGDIAEGYSVSREKKESFPLTVTSAQKNPTAFYLCASRLQGSYNEQFFGPGTRLTVL.

CDR3 residues: CASKGLAGDENIQYF. CDR3 nucleotides: TGTGCCAGCAAAGGACTAGCGGGAGACGAAAACATTCAGTACTTC. This sequence joins TRBV6-5 and TRBJ2-4, with TRBD2 matching over 13 bases. After removal of 7 bases from V and 5 bases from J, the junction contained 5 bases not matched to a gene. Per the germline V gene, CDR1 is MNHEY and CDR2 is SVGAGI. This CDR3 comprises 15 residues.

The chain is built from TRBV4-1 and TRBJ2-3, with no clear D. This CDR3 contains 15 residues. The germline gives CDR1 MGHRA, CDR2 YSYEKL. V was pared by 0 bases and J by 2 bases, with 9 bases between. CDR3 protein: CASSQDGHYTDTQYF. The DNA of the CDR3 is TGCGCCAGCAGCCAAGATGGCCATTACACAGATACGCAGTATTTT.

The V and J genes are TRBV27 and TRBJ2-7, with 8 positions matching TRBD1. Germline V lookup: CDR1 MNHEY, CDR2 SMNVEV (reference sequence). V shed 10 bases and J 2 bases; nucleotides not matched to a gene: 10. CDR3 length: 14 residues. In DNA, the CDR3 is TGTGCCACCAAGCATGGGGACAGGCCCTACGAGCAGTACTTC. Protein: CATKHGDRPYEQYF.

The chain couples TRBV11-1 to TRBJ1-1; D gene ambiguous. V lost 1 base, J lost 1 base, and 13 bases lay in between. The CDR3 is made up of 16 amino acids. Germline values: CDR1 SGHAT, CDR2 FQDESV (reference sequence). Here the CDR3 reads CASSLGGPRPNTEAFF. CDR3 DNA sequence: TGTGCCAGCAGCTTAGGCGGGCCGAGACCGAACACTGAAGCTTTCTTT.

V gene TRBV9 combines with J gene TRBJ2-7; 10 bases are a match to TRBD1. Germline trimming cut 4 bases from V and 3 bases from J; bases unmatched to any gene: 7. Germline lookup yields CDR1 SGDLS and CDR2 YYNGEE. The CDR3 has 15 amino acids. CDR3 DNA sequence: TGTGCCAGCAGCCCGTACCGGGACAGGGGCTACGAGCAGTACTTC. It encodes CASSPYRDRGYEQYF.

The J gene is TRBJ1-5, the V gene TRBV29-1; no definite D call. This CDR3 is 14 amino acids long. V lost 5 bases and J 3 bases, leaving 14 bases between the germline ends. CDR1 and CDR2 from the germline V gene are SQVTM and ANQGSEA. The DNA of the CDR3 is TGCAGCGTTTGGGAGGGAACGATCAATCAGCCCCAGCATTTT. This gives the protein CSVWEGTINQPQHF.

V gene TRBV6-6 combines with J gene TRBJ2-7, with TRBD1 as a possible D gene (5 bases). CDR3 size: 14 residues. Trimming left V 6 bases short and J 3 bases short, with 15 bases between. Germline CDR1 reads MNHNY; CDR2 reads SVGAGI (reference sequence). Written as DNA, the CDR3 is TGTGCCAGCAGGTCGACAGTAGCTAACTACGAGCAGTACTTC. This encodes CASRSTVANYEQYF.

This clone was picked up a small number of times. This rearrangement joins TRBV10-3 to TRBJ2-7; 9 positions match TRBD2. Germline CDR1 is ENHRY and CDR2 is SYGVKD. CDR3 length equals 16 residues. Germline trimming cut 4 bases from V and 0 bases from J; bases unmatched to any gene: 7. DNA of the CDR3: TGTGCCATCAGTGGCCAGACTAGCGGTAGCTCCTACGAGCAGTACTTC. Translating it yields CAISGQTSGSSYEQYF.